A selection of T cell receptor beta chains follows, all from one sample in a study of cytomegalovirus exposure and HLA in healthy donors. Sequencing used immunoSEQ multiplex PCR; TCRdb keeps in-frame clones, though not all of them. The table includes about 77,000 clones, over 65% detected once. The sequenced material came from PBMCs. The receptor source for this set is a man aged 35 to 55 in good health and CMV-seronegative. Both conserved end residues are trimmed from each CDR3.

j_call: TRBJ2-5
v_call: TRBV2
cdr3_aa: ASSGGTSSGKTQY

j_call: TRBJ1-1
v_call: TRBV28
cdr3_aa: ASSFTRGNTEAF

j_call: TRBJ2-7
v_call: TRBV4-2
cdr3_aa: ASTLNPLGRSSYEQY

j_call: TRBJ2-1
v_call: TRBV25-1
cdr3_aa: ASSSLYEQF

j_call: TRBJ1-3
v_call: TRBV10-3
cdr3_aa: AIKPDSVDTIY

j_call: TRBJ1-2
v_call: TRBV7-9
cdr3_aa: ASSLRTDDFYGYT

j_call: TRBJ1-2
v_call: TRBV27
cdr3_aa: ASSLGGSNYGYT

j_call: TRBJ1-6
v_call: TRBV7-9
cdr3_aa: ATHGPTAINSPLH

j_call: TRBJ2-7
v_call: TRBV27
cdr3_aa: ASSQRLAGSYEQY

j_call: TRBJ2-7
v_call: TRBV28
cdr3_aa: ASSLTGPYEQY

j_call: TRBJ1-4
v_call: TRBV28
cdr3_aa: ASSLKEGVRKTNEKLF

j_call: TRBJ2-2
v_call: TRBV19
cdr3_aa: ASSIGTGSGAGELF

j_call: TRBJ1-1
v_call: TRBV9
cdr3_aa: ASSVSEGLSSEAF

j_call: TRBJ2-7
v_call: TRBV5-1
cdr3_aa: ASSSKGLAGATLREQY

j_call: TRBJ2-2
v_call: TRBV7-9
cdr3_aa: ASSSTRLAGVGTGELF

j_call: TRBJ1-1
v_call: TRBV29-1
cdr3_aa: SVAIGTGYTEAF

j_call: TRBJ1-1
v_call: TRBV29-1
cdr3_aa: SGGHVTEAF

j_call: TRBJ2-3
v_call: TRBV6-5
cdr3_aa: ASRGGDTQY

j_call: TRBJ1-2
v_call: TRBV27
cdr3_aa: ASASRSRGLYGYT

j_call: TRBJ2-1
v_call: TRBV6-5
cdr3_aa: ASSHYVVAQYTEQF

j_call: TRBJ2-1
v_call: TRBV9
cdr3_aa: ASSVAGQPWIYEQF

j_call: TRBJ1-4
v_call: TRBV6-6
cdr3_aa: ASSPTGQREKLF

j_call: TRBJ1-1
v_call: TRBV5-4
cdr3_aa: ASSLAQGVMTEAF

j_call: TRBJ2-5
v_call: TRBV28
cdr3_aa: ASSPRDRKETQY

j_call: TRBJ1-1
v_call: TRBV30
cdr3_aa: AFQALNTEAF

j_call: TRBJ1-2
v_call: TRBV19
cdr3_aa: ASSGQGNRGPSFYGYT

j_call: TRBJ1-1
v_call: TRBV19
cdr3_aa: ASSSGQMNTEAF

j_call: TRBJ2-1
v_call: TRBV28
cdr3_aa: ASSAVGVSSRGF

j_call: TRBJ2-1
v_call: TRBV6-4
cdr3_aa: ASSTGTGDYNEQF

j_call: TRBJ1-4
v_call: TRBV28
cdr3_aa: ASRTGTANEKLF

j_call: TRBJ1-5
v_call: TRBV28
cdr3_aa: ASSLYRDRYSNQPQH

j_call: TRBJ2-7
v_call: TRBV6-1
cdr3_aa: ARPDSASYEQY

j_call: TRBJ2-3
v_call: TRBV5-4
cdr3_aa: ASSLMRSGWDTQY

j_call: TRBJ2-1
v_call: TRBV27
cdr3_aa: ASQSLDEQF

j_call: TRBJ2-2
v_call: TRBV7-8
cdr3_aa: ASSPPERDTGELF

j_call: TRBJ2-1
v_call: TRBV28
cdr3_aa: ASSGPTSGSLNEQF

j_call: TRBJ2-5
v_call: TRBV4-3
cdr3_aa: ASSQDLLAGKEQY

j_call: TRBJ2-1
v_call: TRBV10-3
cdr3_aa: AISEKLSIGASGYNEQF

j_call: TRBJ1-2
v_call: TRBV28
cdr3_aa: ASRPPGVYGYT

j_call: TRBJ2-1
v_call: TRBV4-3
cdr3_aa: ASSQARGRTSGRWHEQF

j_call: TRBJ2-5
v_call: TRBV7-2
cdr3_aa: ASSWTSRQETQY

j_call: TRBJ2-3
v_call: TRBV19
cdr3_aa: ATRDRGGYTQY